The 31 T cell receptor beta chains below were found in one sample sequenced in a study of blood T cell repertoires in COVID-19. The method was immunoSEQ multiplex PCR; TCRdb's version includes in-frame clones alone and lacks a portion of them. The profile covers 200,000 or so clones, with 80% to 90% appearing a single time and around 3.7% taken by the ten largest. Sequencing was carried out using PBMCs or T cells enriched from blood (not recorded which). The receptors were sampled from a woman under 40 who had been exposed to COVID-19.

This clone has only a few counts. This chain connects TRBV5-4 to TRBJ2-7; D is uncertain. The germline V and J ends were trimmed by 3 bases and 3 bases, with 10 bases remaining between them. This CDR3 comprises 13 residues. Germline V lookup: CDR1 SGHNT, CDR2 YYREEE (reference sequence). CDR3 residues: CASSSGVNYEQYF. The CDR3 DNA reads TGTGCCAGCAGCTCCGGAGTTAACTACGAGCAGTACTTC.

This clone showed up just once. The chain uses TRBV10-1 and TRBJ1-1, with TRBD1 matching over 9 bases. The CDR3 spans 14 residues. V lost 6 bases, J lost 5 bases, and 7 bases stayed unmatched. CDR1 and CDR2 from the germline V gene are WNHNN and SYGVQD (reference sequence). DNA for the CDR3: TGCGCCAGCAGCGGCGGGACAGGGAAAACTGAAGCTTTCTTT. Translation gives CASSGGTGKTEAFF.

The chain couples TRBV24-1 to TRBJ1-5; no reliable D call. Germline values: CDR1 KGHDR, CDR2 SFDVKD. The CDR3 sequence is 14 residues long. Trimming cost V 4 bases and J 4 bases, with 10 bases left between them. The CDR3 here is CATSDPGANQPQHF. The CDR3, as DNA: TGTGCCACCAGTGACCCGGGTGCAAATCAGCCCCAGCATTTT.

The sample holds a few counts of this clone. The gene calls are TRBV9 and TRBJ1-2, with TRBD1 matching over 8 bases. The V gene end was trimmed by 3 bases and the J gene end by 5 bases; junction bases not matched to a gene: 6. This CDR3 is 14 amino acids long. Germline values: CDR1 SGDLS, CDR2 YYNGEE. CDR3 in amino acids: CASSATGGMYGYTF. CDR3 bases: TGTGCCAGCAGCGCAACAGGGGGAATGTATGGCTACACCTTC.

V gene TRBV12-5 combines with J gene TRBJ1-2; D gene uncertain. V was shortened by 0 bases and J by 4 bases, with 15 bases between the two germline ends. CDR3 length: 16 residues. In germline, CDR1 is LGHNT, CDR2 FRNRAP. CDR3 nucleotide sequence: TGTGCTAGTGGTTTGGTACTAGGGAATCTCATCTATGGCTACACCTTC. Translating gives CASGLVLGNLIYGYTF.

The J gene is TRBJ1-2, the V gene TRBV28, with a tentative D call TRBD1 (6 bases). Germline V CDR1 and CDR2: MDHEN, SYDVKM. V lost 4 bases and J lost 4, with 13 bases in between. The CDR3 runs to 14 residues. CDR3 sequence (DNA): TGTGCCAGCAGTTCACAGGGCAACGGCTATGGCTACACCTTC. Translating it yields CASSSQGNGYGYTF.

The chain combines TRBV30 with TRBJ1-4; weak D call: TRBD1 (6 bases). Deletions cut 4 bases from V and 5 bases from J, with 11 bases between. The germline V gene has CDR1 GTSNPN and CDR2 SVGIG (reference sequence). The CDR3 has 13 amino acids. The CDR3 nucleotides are TGTGCCTGGATCGACAGGCAGAATGAAAAACTGTTTTTT. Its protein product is CAWIDRQNEKLFF.

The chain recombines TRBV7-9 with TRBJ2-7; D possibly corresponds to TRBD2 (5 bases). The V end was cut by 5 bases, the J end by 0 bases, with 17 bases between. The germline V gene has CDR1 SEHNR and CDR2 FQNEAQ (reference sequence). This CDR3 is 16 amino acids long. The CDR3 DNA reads TGTGCCAGCAGCCCCACTAGGTTCGGAAACTCCTACGAGCAGTACTTC. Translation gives CASSPTRFGNSYEQYF.

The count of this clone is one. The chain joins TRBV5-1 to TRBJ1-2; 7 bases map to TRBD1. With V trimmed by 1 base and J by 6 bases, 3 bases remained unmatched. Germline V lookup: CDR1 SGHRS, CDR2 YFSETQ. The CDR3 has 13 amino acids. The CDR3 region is CASSLRGGDGYTF. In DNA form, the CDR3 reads TGCGCCAGCAGCTTGAGAGGGGGCGATGGCTACACCTTC.

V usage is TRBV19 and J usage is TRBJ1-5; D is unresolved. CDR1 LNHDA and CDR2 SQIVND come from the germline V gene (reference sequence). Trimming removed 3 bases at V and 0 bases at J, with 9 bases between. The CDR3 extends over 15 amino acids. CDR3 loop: CASSMTPYSNQPQHF. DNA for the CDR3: TGTGCCAGTAGTATGACACCTTATAGCAATCAGCCCCAGCATTTT. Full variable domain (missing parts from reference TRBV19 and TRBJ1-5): DGGITQSPKYLFRKEGQNVTLSCEQNLNHDAMYWYRQDPGQGLRLIYYSQIVNDFQKGDIAEGYSVSREKKESFPLTVTSAQKNPTAFYLCASSMTPYSNQPQHFGDGTRLSIL.

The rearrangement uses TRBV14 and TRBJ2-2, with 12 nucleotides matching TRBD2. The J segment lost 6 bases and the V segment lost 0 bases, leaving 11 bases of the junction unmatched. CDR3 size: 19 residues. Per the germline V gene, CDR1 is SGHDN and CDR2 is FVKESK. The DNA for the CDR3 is TGTGCCAGCAGCCAAGATCTTGCTCTAGCGGGAGGGCACGCCGGGGAGCTGTTTTTT. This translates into CASSQDLALAGGHAGELFF.

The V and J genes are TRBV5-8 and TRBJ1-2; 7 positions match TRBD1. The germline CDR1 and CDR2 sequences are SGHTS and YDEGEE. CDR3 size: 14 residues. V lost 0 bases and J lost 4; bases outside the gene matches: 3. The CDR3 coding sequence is TGTGCCAGCAGCTTGGGCAGGGGGGCCTATGGCTACACCTTC. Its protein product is CASSLGRGAYGYTF.

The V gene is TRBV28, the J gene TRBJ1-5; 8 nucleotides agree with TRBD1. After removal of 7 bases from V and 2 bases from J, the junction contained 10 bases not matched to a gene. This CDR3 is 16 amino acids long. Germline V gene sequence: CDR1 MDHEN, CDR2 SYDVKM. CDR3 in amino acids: CASNHLGQGGNQPQHF. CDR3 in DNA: TGTGCCAGCAACCACCTCGGACAGGGAGGCAATCAGCCCCAGCATTTT.

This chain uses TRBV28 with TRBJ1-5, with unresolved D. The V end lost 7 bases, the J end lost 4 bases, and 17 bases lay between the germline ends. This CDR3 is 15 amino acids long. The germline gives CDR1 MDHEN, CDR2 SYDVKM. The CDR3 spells CASTPAGRKNQPQHF. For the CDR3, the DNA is TGTGCCAGCACCCCCGCGGGCAGGAAAAATCAGCCCCAGCATTTT.

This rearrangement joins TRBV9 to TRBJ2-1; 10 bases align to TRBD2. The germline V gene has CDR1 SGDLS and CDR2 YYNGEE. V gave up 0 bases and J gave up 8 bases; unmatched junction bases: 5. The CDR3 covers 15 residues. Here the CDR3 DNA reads TGTGCCAGCAGCGTAGAACTAGCGGGAAGTGATGAGCAGTTCTTC. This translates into CASSVELAGSDEQFF.

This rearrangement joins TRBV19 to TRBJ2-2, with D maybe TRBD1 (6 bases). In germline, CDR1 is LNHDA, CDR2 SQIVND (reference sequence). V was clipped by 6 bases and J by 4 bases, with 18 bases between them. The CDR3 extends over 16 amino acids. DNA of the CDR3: TGTGCCAGTAGCGAACAGGGAATGTCTCTCACCGGGGAGCTGTTTTTT. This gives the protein CASSEQGMSLTGELFF.

The CDR3 coding sequence is TGCGCCAGCAGCTTGTCTCCCGGGACAGGACAAAATTCACCCCTCCACTTT. Translating gives CASSLSPGTGQNSPLHF. The V call is TRBV5-1, the J call TRBJ1-6; 8 bases are shared with TRBD1. J was trimmed by 7 bases and V by 1 base; bases with no gene match: 10. Germline lookup yields CDR1 SGHRS and CDR2 YFSETQ. This CDR3 spans 17 amino acids.

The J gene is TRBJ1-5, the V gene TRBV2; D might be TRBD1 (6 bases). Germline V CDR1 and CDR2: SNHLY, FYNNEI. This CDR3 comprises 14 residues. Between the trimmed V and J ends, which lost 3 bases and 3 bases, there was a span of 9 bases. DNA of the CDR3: TGTGCCAGCAGTGATGCAGGGGACAATCAGCCCCAGCATTTT. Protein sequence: CASSDAGDNQPQHF.

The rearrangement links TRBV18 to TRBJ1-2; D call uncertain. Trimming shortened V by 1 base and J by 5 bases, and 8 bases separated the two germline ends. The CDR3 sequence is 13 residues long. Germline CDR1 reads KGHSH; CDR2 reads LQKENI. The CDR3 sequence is CASSPLRTYGYTF. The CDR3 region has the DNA TGTGCCAGCTCACCACTGAGGACTTATGGCTACACCTTC. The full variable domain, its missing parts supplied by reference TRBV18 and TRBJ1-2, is NAGVMQNPRHLVRRRGQEARLRCSPMKGHSHVYWYRQLPEEGLKFMVYLQKENIIDESGMPKERFSAEFPKEGPSILRIQQVVRGDSAAYFCASSPLRTYGYTFGSGTRLTVV.

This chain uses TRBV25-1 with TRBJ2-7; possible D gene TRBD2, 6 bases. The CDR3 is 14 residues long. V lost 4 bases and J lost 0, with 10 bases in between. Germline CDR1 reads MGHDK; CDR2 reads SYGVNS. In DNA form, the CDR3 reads TGTGCCAGCAGTGGGGACTTTGGCTCCTACGAGCAGTACTTC. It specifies CASSGDFGSYEQYF.

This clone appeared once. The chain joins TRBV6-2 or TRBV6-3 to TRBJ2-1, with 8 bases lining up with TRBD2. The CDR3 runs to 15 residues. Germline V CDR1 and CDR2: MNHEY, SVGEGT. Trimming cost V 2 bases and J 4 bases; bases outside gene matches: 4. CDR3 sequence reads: CASSYLSGNYNEQFF. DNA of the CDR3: TGTGCCAGCAGTTACCTTAGCGGGAATTACAATGAGCAGTTCTTC.

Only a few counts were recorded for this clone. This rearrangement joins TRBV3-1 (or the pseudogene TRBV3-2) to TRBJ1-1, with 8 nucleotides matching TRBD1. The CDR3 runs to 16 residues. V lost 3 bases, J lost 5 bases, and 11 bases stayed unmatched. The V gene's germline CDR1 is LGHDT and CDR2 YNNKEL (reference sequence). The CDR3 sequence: CASSQGLQGAGTEAFF. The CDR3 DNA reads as TGTGCCAGCAGCCAGGGCCTTCAGGGGGCTGGGACTGAAGCTTTCTTT.

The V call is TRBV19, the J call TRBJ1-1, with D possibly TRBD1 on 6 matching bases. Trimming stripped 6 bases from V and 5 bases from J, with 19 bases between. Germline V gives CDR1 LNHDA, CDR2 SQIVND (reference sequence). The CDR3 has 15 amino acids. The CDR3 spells CASSPARGLGTEAFF. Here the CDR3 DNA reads TGTGCCAGTAGCCCCGCCAGGGGTTTGGGGACTGAAGCTTTCTTT.

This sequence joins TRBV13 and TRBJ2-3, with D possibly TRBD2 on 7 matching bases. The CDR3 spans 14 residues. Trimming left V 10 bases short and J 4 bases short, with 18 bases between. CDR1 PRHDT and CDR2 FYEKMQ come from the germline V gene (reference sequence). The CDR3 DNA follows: TGTGCCACTTCCCGGGGGGCGCCCGCAGATACGCAGTATTTT. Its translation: CATSRGAPADTQYF.

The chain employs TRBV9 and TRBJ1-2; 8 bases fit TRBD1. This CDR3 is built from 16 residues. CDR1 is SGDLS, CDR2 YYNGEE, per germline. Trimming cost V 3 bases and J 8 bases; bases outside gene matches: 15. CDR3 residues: CASSAPIQGEPKGYTF. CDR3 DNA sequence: TGTGCCAGCAGCGCCCCGATACAGGGGGAGCCAAAGGGCTACACCTTC.

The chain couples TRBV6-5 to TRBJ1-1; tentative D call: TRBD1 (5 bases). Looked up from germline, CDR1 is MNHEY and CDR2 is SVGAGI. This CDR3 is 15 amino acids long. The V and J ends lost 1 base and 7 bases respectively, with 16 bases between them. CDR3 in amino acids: CASSYFGGSPSEAFF. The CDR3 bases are TGTGCCAGCAGTTACTTCGGGGGGTCACCGAGTGAAGCTTTCTTT.

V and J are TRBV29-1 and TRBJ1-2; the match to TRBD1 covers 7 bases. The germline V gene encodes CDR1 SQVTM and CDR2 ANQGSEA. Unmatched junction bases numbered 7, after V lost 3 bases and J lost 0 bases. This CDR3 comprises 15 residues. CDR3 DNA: TGCAGCGTTGATTTCCCGGGACAGACTAACTATGGCTACACCTTC. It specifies CSVDFPGQTNYGYTF. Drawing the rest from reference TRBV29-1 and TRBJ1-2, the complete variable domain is SAVISQKPSRDICQRGTSLTIQCQVDSQVTMMFWYRQQPGQSLTLIATANQGSEATYESGFVIDKFPISRPNLTFSTLTVSNMSPEDSSIYLCSVDFPGQTNYGYTFGSGTRLTVV.

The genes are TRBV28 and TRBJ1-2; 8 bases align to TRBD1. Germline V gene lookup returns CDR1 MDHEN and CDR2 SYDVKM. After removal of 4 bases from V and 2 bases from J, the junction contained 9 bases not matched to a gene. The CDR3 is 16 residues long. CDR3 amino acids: CASSSNDRGLNYGYTF. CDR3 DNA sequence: TGTGCCAGCAGTTCAAACGACAGGGGATTAAACTATGGCTACACCTTC.

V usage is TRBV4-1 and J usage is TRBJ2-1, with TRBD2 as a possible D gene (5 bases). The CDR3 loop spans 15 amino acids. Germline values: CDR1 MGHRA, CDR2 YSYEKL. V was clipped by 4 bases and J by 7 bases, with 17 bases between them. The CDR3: CASSPGIRSGNEQFF. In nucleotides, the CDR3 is TGCGCCAGCAGCCCCGGGATCAGATCTGGGAATGAGCAGTTCTTC.

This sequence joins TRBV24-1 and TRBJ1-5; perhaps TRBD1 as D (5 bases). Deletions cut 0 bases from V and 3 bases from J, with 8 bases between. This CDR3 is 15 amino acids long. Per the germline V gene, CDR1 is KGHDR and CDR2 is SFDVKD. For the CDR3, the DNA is TGTGCCACCAGTGATTTGGCAGGGATCAATCAGCCCCAGCATTTT. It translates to CATSDLAGINQPQHF.

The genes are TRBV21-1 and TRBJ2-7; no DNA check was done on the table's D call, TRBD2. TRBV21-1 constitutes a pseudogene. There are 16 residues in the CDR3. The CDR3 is CASSKVRASGIYEQYF. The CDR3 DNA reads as TGTGCCAGCAGCAAAGTGAGGGCTAGCGGGATTTACGAGCAGTACTTC.